These 7 T cell receptor beta chains were all obtained from the same sample, sequenced in a study of blood T cells in healthy people across ages. Through a sample-barcoded 5' primer and a J-beta primer mix, a second PCR was run for roughly 6 to 11 cycles. One entry per CDR3 protein results from TCRdb running MiXCR on the 5' RACE reads. The sample has 1.5 million to 2 million distinct CDR3 sequences, 39% seen once. The sequenced material came from blood. These TCRs come from a human donor in good health.

There are a few counts of this clonotype. This rearrangement joins TRBV4-1 to TRBJ2-5; 11 nucleotides agree with TRBD1. This CDR3 spans 15 amino acids. Trimming took 5 bases from V and 5 from J; bases not matched to a gene: 7. Germline CDR1 MGHRA, CDR2 YSYEKL. The DNA for the CDR3 is TGCGCCAGCAGCACCCCGGACAGGGGGCGGGAGACCCAGTACTTC. It yields the protein CASSTPDRGRETQYF.

The chain uses TRBV6-5 and TRBJ2-1; D is possibly TRBD2 (5 bases). Trimming took off 5 bases at V and 3 bases at J, with 17 bases between the two ends. The CDR3 totals 16 residues. CDR1 and CDR2 (germline): MNHEY, SVGAGI. The DNA of the CDR3 is TGTGCCAGCAGTCACGGTCTGGAAGGGAGCTACAATGAGCAGTTCTTC. Protein product: CASSHGLEGSYNEQFF.

V is TRBV30 and J is TRBJ2-5; 11 nucleotides align to TRBD2. This CDR3 comprises 15 residues. Germline-derived CDR1 and CDR2 are GTSNPN and SVGIG (reference sequence). V shed 1 base, J shed 3 bases, and the junction held 4 bases outside the gene matches. Here the CDR3 reads CAWSEVLAGEETQYF. DNA of the CDR3: TGTGCCTGGAGTGAGGTACTAGCGGGGGAAGAGACCCAGTACTTC.

The chain joins TRBV28 to TRBJ2-7; the D is unclear. Germline lookup yields CDR1 MDHEN and CDR2 SYDVKM. V shed 3 bases and J shed 2 bases, with 35 bases lying between them. CDR3 size: 22 residues. DNA for the CDR3: TGTGCCAGCAGTTTCCCCCTGGTACCATCAATTCAAGCAGTGGTCCGCACCTACGAGCAGTACTTC. Protein: CASSFPLVPSIQAVVRTYEQYF.

The chain has TRBV7-9 and TRBJ2-1; TRBD2 matches at 8 bases. CDR3 length equals 15 residues. After removal of 6 bases from V and 6 bases from J, the junction contained 10 bases not matched to a gene. Germline CDR1 SEHNR, CDR2 FQNEAQ (reference sequence). CDR3 sequence reads: CASSPPGTSSNEQFF. The DNA of the CDR3 is TGTGCCAGCAGTCCTCCGGGGACTAGTAGCAATGAGCAGTTCTTC.

This clonotype has ten or more counts. The J gene is TRBJ2-3, the V gene TRBV10-3; 7 positions match TRBD1. CDR1 ENHRY and CDR2 SYGVKD come from the germline V gene. V was pared by 6 bases and J by 4 bases, with 1 base of the junction left unmatched. The CDR3 spans 12 residues. The CDR3, as DNA: TGTGCCATCAGCGGGACAGCAGATACGCAGTATTTT. Its protein is CAISGTADTQYF.

This clonotype was picked up a small number of times. The chain is built from TRBV20-1 and TRBJ2-1; the match to TRBD1 covers 7 bases. This CDR3 is 15 amino acids long. With V trimmed by 3 bases and J by 0 bases, 5 bases remained unmatched. The germline gives CDR1 DFQATT, CDR2 SNEGSKA (reference sequence). Here the CDR3 reads CSARTGFSSYNEQFF. In nucleotides, the CDR3 is TGCAGTGCTAGGACAGGGTTTAGCTCCTACAATGAGCAGTTCTTC.